Listed below are T cell receptor beta chains from one sample, sequenced in a study of cytomegalovirus exposure and HLA in healthy donors. Method: immunoSEQ multiplex PCR; TCRdb's copy keeps in-frame clones and lacks some. The data hold approximately 180,000 clones, with about three quarters observed a single time. The sequencing input was PBMCs. The receptors come from a woman in her forties in good health and CMV-seronegative. Each CDR3 is given with its conserved first and last residue. A D gene is named only where the DNA matches it firmly.

j_call: TRBJ2-5; d_call: .; v_call: TRBV5-5; cdr3_nt: TGTGCCAGCAGCTTGGGGGCAGGGAAAGAGACCCAGTACTTC; cdr3_aa: CASSLGAGKETQYF
j_call: TRBJ1-2; d_call: .; v_call: TRBV7-9; cdr3_nt: TGTGCCAGCAGCTTAGGGGGAGGGGTCAACTATGGCTACACCTTC; cdr3_aa: CASSLGGGVNYGYTF
j_call: TRBJ2-1; d_call: .; v_call: TRBV9; cdr3_nt: TGTGCCAGCAGCGTTATCCTGGGGGGAGGTGAGCAGTTCTTC; cdr3_aa: CASSVILGGGEQFF
j_call: TRBJ1-1; d_call: TRBD1; v_call: TRBV30; cdr3_nt: TGTGCCTTTGACCGGGGGACAGGGTTGCCTGAAGCTTTCTTT; cdr3_aa: CAFDRGTGLPEAFF
j_call: TRBJ2-3; d_call: TRBD2; v_call: TRBV11-2; cdr3_nt: TGTGCCAGCAGTACACCTAGGGCTAGCGGTAAGAATACGCAGTATTTT; cdr3_aa: CASSTPRASGKNTQYF
j_call: TRBJ2-1; d_call: TRBD2; v_call: TRBV10-3; cdr3_nt: TGTGCCATCAGTGGGACTAGCTCAATCTACGGTGAGCAGTTCTTC; cdr3_aa: CAISGTSSIYGEQFF
j_call: TRBJ2-1; d_call: .; v_call: TRBV27; cdr3_nt: .; cdr3_aa: CASSLFPVGQGTHPWFF
j_call: TRBJ1-4; d_call: TRBD1; v_call: TRBV5-1; cdr3_nt: TGCGCCAGCAGCCCGGGACAGGGGGCAACTAATGAAAAACTGTTTTTT; cdr3_aa: CASSPGQGATNEKLFF
j_call: TRBJ1-5; d_call: .; v_call: TRBV18; cdr3_nt: TGTGCCAGCTCACCAGGGCCGGGGGGCAATCAGCCCCAGCATTTT; cdr3_aa: CASSPGPGGNQPQHF
j_call: TRBJ2-7; d_call: .; v_call: TRBV21-1; cdr3_nt: TGTGCCAGCAGCAAAGAGGGAGCGTTGCCCACCACGGAGGACGAGCAGTACTTC; cdr3_aa: CASSKEGALPTTEDEQYF
j_call: TRBJ2-1; d_call: .; v_call: TRBV5-1; cdr3_nt: TGCGCCAGCAGCAATGGGGGCAGGGGAAATGAGCAGTTCTTC; cdr3_aa: CASSNGGRGNEQFF
j_call: TRBJ1-1; d_call: .; v_call: TRBV5-6; cdr3_nt: TGTGCCAGCAGCCCGGTCGGGAGGGTGGCTCTTGACACTGAAGCTTTCTTT; cdr3_aa: CASSPVGRVALDTEAFF